Sequencing of this TCR beta chain was carried out in a study of cytomegalovirus exposure and HLA in healthy donors. For the study at large: Samples from HLA-typed donors yielded 65 million to 90 million unique TCRs in an early data release. Of all 400 or so donors who were genotyped, roughly 81% belonged to the Caucasian-associated ancestry cluster.

Turning to this clone: The target antigen is unknown.

General study points: The study listed some 160 cytomegalovirus-associated TCR beta chains. Later analysis demonstrated an association between a missense DCLRE1C variant and TCR beta V- and J-gene trimming.

It was with 60 Vbeta and 13 Jbeta primers that the PCR ran. The method was immunoSEQ multiplex PCR; TCRdb's version includes in-frame clones alone and lacks a portion of them. The table includes about 94,000 clones, more than 75% detected once. The CDR3 is 15 residues long. V was pared by 7 bases and J by 2 bases, with 10 bases of the junction left unmatched. CDR1 is MNHEY and CDR2 is SVGAGI in the germline V gene. The sequence was obtained from a human donor in good health. The chain couples TRBV6-5 to TRBJ1-2; TRBD1 aligns across 7 bases. Sequencing was carried out using PBMCs. The CDR3 spells CASNLRRGLNYGYTF. The CDR3 nucleotides read TGTGCCAGCAACCTTAGGAGGGGGCTGAACTATGGCTACACCTTC.